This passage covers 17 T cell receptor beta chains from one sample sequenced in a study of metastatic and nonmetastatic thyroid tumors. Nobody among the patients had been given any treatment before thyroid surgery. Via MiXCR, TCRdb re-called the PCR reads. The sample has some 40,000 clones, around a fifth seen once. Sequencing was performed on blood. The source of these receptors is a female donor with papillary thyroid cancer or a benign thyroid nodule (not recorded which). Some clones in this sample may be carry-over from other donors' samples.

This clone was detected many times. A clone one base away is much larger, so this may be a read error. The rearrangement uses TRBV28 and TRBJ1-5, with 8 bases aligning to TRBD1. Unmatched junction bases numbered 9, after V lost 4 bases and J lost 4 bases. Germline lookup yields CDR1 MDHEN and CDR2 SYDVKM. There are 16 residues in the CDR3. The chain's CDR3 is CASSSGQVMWNQPQHF. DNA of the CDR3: TGTGCCAGCAGTTCGGGACAGGTAATGTGGAATCAGCCCCAGCATTTT. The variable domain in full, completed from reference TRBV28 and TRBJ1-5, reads DVKVTQSSRYLVKRTGEKVFLECVQDMDHENMFWYRQDPGLGLRLIYFSYDVKMKEKGDIPEGYSVSREKKERFSLILESASTNQTSMYLCASSSGQVMWNQPQHFGDGTRLSIL.

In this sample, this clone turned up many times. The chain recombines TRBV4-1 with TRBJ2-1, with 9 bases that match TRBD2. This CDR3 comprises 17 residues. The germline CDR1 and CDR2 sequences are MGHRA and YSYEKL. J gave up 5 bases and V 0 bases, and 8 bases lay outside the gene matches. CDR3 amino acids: CASSQDRRLAGNNEQFF. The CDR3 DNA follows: TGCGCCAGCAGCCAAGATCGACGTCTAGCGGGGAACAATGAGCAGTTCTTC.

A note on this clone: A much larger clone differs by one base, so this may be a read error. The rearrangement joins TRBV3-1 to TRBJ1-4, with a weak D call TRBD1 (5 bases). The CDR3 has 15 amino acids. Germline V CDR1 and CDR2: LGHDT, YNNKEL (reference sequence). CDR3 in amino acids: CAISQDRRAREKLFF. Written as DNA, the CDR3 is TGTGCCATCAGCCAAGACCGCAGGGCTAGGGAAAAACTGTTTTTT.

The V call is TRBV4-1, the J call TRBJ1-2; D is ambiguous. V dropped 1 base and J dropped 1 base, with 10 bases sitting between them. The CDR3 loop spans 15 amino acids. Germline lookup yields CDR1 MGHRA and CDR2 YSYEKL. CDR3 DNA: TGCGCCAGCAGCCAAGGGGGATGGGATAACTATGGCTACACCTTC. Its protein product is CASSQGGWDNYGYTF.

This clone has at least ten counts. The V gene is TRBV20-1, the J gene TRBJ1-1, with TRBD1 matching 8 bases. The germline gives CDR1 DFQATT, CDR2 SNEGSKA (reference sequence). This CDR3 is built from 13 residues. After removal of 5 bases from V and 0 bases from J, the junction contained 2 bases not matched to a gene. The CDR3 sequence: CSAGTGMNTEAFF. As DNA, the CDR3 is TGCAGTGCTGGGACAGGTATGAACACTGAAGCTTTCTTT.

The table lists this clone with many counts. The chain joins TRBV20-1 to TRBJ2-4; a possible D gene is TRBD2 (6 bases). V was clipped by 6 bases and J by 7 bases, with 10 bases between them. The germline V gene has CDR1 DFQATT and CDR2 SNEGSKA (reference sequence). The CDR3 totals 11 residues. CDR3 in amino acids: CSAIRGNIQYF. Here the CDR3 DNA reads TGCAGTGCCATCCGGGGGAACATTCAGTACTTC.

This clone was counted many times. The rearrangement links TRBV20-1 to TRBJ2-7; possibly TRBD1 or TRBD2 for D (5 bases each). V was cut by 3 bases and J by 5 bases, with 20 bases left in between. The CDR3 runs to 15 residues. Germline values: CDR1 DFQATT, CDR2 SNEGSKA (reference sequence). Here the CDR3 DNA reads TGCAGTGCTAGCAAGTTCGAGGGGATGGCAGACGAGCAGTACTTC. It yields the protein CSASKFEGMADEQYF.

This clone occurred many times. The CDR3 here is CASSRPYGAGGYTF. The CDR3 DNA is TGTGCCAGCAGCCGCCCGTACGGAGCAGGTGGCTACACCTTC. The chain combines TRBV6-1 with TRBJ1-2, with no clear D. V was pared by 6 bases and J by 7 bases, with 18 bases between. CDR3 length: 14 residues. Per the germline V gene, CDR1 is MNHNS and CDR2 is SASEGT.

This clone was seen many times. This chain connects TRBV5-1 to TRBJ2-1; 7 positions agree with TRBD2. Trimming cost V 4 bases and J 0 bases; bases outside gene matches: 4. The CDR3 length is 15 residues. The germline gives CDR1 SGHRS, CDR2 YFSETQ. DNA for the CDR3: TGCGCCAGCAGCGAGAGCGGGATCTCCTACAATGAGCAGTTCTTC. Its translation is CASSESGISYNEQFF. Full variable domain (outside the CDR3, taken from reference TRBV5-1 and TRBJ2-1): KAGVTQTPRYLIKTRGQQVTLSCSPISGHRSVSWYQQTPGQGLQFLFEYFSETQRNKGNFPGRFSGRQFSNSRSEMNVSTLELGDSALYLCASSESGISYNEQFFGPGTRLTVL.

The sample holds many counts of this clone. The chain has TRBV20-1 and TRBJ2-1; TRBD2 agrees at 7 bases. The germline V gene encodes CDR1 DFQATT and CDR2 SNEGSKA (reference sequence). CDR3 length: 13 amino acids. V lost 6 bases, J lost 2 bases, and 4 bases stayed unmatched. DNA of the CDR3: TGCAGTGCAAAAGCGGGAACCTACAATGAGCAGTTCTTC. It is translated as CSAKAGTYNEQFF.

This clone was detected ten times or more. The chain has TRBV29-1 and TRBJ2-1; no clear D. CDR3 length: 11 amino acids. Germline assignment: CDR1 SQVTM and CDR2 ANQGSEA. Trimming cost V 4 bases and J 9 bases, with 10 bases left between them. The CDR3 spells CSVVYVGEQFF. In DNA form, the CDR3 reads TGCAGCGTTGTCTATGTTGGTGAGCAGTTCTTC.

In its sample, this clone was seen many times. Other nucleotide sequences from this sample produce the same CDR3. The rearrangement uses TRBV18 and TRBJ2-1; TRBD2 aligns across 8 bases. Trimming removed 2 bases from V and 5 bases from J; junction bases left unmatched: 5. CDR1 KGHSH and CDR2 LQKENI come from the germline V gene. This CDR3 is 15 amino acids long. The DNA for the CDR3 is TGTGCCAGCTCACCAGAAACTAGCGGACACAATGAGCAGTTCTTC. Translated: CASSPETSGHNEQFF.

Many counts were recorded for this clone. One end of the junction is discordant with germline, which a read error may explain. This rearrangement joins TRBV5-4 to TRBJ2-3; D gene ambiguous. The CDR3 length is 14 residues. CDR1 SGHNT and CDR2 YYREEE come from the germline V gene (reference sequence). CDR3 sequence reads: CAGSSLKSADTQYF. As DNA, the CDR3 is TGTGCCGGCAGCTCGTTAAAGAGTGCAGATACGCAGTATTTT.

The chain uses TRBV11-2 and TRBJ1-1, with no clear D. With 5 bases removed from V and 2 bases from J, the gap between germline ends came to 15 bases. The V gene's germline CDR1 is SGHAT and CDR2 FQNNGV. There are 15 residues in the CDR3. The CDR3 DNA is TGTGCCAGCAGCCTCGGCTTAGGGCAAAACACTGAAGCTTTCTTT. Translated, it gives CASSLGLGQNTEAFF.

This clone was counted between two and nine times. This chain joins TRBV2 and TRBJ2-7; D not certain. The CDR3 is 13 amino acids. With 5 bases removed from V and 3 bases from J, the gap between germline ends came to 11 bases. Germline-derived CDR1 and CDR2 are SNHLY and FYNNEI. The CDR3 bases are TGTGCCAGCAGTAGAAGTCGGTACTACGAGCAGTACTTC. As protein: CASSRSRYYEQYF.

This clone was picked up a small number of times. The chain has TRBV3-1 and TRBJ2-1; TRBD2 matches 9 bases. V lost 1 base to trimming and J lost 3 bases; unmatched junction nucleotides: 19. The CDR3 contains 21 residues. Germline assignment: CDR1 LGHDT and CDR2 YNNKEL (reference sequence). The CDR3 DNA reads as TGTGCCAGCAGCCAAGCTCTCGTGGGGTTTGAGGCGGGAGGGCTCTACAATGAGCAGTTCTTC. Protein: CASSQALVGFEAGGLYNEQFF.

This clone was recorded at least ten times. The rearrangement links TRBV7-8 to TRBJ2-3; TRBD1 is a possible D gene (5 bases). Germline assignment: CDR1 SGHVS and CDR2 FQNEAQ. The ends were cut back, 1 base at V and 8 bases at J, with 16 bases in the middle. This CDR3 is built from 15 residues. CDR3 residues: CASSLGGFSGATQYF. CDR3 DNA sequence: TGTGCCAGCAGCTTAGGGGGCTTTAGTGGGGCTACGCAGTATTTT. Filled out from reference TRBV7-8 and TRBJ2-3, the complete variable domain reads GAGVSQSPRYKVAKRGQDVALRCDPISGHVSLFWYQQALGQGPEFLTYFQNEAQLDKSGLPSDRFFAERPEGSVSTLKIQRTQQEDSAVYLCASSLGGFSGATQYFGPGTRLTVL.